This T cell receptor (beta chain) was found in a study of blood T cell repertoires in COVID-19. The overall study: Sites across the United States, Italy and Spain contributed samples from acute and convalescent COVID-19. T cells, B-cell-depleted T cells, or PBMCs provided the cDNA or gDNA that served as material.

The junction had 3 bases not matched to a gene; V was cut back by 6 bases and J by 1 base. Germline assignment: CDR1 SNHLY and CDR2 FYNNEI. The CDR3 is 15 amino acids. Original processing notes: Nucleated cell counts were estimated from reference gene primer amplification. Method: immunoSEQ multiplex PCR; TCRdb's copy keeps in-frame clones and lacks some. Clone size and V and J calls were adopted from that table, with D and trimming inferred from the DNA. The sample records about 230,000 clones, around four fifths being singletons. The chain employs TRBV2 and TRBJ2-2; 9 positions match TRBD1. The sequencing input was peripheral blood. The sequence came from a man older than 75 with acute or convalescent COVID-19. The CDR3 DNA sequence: TGTGCCAGCAGGGACAGGGGATTGAACACCGGGGAGCTGTTTTTT. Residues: CASRDRGLNTGELFF.